The 31 T cell receptor beta chains given below trace back to one sample, sequenced in a study of blood T cell repertoires in COVID-19. The repertoire was sequenced with immunoSEQ multiplex PCR; TCRdb's copy has only in-frame clones and lacks some. The sample has around 240,000 clones, about 90% seen once; the top ten hold about 1%. The specimen sequenced was PBMCs or T cells enriched from blood (not recorded which). These receptor sequences come from a man in his forties or fifties who had been exposed to COVID-19.

J is TRBJ1-4 and V is TRBV7-9; D not certain. The germline V gene encodes CDR1 SEHNR and CDR2 FQNEAQ (reference sequence). V was shortened by 2 bases and J by 0 bases, with 10 bases between the two germline ends. The CDR3 runs to 16 residues. The CDR3 is CASSLPRGATNEKLFF. The DNA of the CDR3 is TGTGCCAGCAGCTTACCCCGCGGTGCAACTAATGAAAAACTGTTTTTT.

V gene TRBV5-1 combines with J gene TRBJ1-4; 11 bases map to TRBD1. The CDR3 sequence is 16 residues long. Trimming removed 5 bases from V and 0 bases from J; junction bases left unmatched: 3. Looked up from germline, CDR1 is SGHRS and CDR2 is YFSETQ. The CDR3 is CASSRGQGATNEKLFF. For the CDR3, the DNA is TGCGCCAGCAGTCGGGGACAGGGGGCAACTAATGAAAAACTGTTTTTT.

The chain uses TRBV7-2 and TRBJ2-7; D is unclear. The germline V gene has CDR1 SGHTA and CDR2 FQGNSA. V was pared by 5 bases and J by 4 bases, with 18 bases between. This CDR3 has 15 amino acids. CDR3 sequence reads: CASSAQASLLYEQYF. The DNA of the CDR3 is TGTGCCAGCAGCGCCCAAGCATCCCTCCTTTACGAGCAGTACTTC.

The V call is TRBV28, the J call TRBJ2-2; 10 nucleotides agree with TRBD2. The CDR3 loop spans 20 amino acids. Germline V gives CDR1 MDHEN, CDR2 SYDVKM. J was trimmed by 4 bases and V by 3 bases; bases with no gene match: 17. In DNA form, the CDR3 reads TGTGCCAGCAGTTTTAGGTGGTTCAACCTAGCGGGGGATCCCACCGGGGAGCTGTTTTTT. This gives the protein CASSFRWFNLAGDPTGELFF.

The chain is built from TRBV19 and TRBJ1-1, with unresolved D. The V end lost 8 bases, the J end lost 0 bases, and 13 bases lay between the germline ends. The germline V gene has CDR1 LNHDA and CDR2 SQIVND (reference sequence). This CDR3 comprises 14 residues. CDR3 amino acids: CASRTNAVNTEAFF. CDR3 nucleotides: TGTGCCAGTCGAACCAATGCAGTGAACACTGAAGCTTTCTTT.

The genes are TRBV18 and TRBJ2-7; TRBD2 aligns across 8 bases. CDR1 KGHSH and CDR2 LQKENI come from the germline V gene. The CDR3 has 15 residues. V lost 3 bases and J lost 6; bases outside the gene matches: 10. In DNA, the CDR3 is TGTGCCAGCTCACCCCTCGGGGGGGGGCGTTCCGAGCAGTACGTC. Its protein product is CASSPLGGGRSEQYV.

The chain is built from TRBV4-1 and TRBJ1-6; D perhaps matches TRBD1 (6 bases). V lost 4 bases and J 4 bases, leaving 11 bases between the germline ends. The CDR3 loop spans 15 amino acids. Germline CDR1 MGHRA, CDR2 YSYEKL. The CDR3 loop reads CASSRRTAYNSPLHF. CDR3 nucleotide sequence: TGCGCCAGCAGCCGCCGGACAGCTTATAATTCACCCCTCCACTTT.

The chain uses TRBV27 and TRBJ2-5, with TRBD1 as a possible D gene (5 bases). Germline CDR1 and CDR2: MNHEY and SMNVEV (reference sequence). The CDR3 length is 13 residues. Trimming took 8 bases from V and 1 from J, leaving 11 bases between them. CDR3 sequence reads: CASVWGIQETQYF. DNA for the CDR3: TGTGCCAGCGTGTGGGGCATCCAAGAGACCCAGTACTTC.

The table lists this clone with a count of one. The J gene is TRBJ2-2, the V gene TRBV3-1 (or the pseudogene TRBV3-2); TRBD2 agrees at 8 bases. Germline CDR1 is LGHDT and CDR2 is YNNKEL (reference sequence). CDR3 length: 18 amino acids. V lost 4 bases, J lost 4 bases, and 14 bases stayed unmatched. CDR3 in amino acids: CASSLNIPGLGVTGELFF. The CDR3 region has the DNA TGTGCCAGCAGCCTCAACATTCCGGGACTAGGTGTCACCGGGGAGCTGTTTTTT.

This sequence joins TRBV4-1 and TRBJ2-4, with 14 bases fitting TRBD2. The V gene end was trimmed by 5 bases and the J gene end by 0 bases; junction bases not matched to a gene: 9. This CDR3 comprises 19 residues. Germline V gene sequence: CDR1 MGHRA, CDR2 YSYEKL. The CDR3 DNA reads TGCGCCAGCAGCGAGGGACTAGCGGGAGTGGGACTAGCCAAAAACATTCAGTACTTC. It is translated as CASSEGLAGVGLAKNIQYF.

A remark on this clone: One end of the junction is discordant with germline, which a read error may explain. The genes are TRBV7-3 and TRBJ2-7, with D perhaps TRBD1 (6 bases). CDR3 length: 17 residues. Germline CDR1 reads SGHTA; CDR2 reads FQGTGA. The CDR3 bases are TGTGCCAGCACCAGGGACACCTCCGACCCGACGAGCTTTACGAACCATTGG. Translation gives CASTRDTSDPTSFTNHW. The full variable domain, rest sourced from reference TRBV7-3 and TRBJ2-7, is GAGVSQTPSNKVTEKGKYVELRCDPISGHTALYWYRQSLGQGPEFLIYFQGTGAADDSGLPNDRFFAVRPEGSVSTLKIQRTERGDSAVYLCASTRDTSDPTSFTNHWGPGTRLTVT.

The chain has TRBV27 and TRBJ1-2, with D perhaps TRBD1 (5 bases). Germline-derived CDR1 and CDR2 are MNHEY and SMNVEV (reference sequence). CDR3 size: 13 residues. V lost 1 base and J lost 6, with 9 bases in between. CDR3 DNA: TGTGCCAGCAGTTTATGGGGGACTCATGGCTACACCTTC. It yields the protein CASSLWGTHGYTF.

The chain is built from TRBV3-1 (or the pseudogene TRBV3-2) and TRBJ1-2; 7 nucleotides line up with TRBD1. This CDR3 region has 18 residues. The junction had 17 bases not matched to a gene; V was cut back by 3 bases and J by 4 bases. CDR1 is LGHDT and CDR2 is YNNKEL in the germline V gene (reference sequence). In DNA form, the CDR3 reads TGTGCCAGCAGCCACACGGGTGAGGCAGGGGGGTCTGGCTATGGCTACACCTTC. It codes for CASSHTGEAGGSGYGYTF.

The genes are TRBV2 and TRBJ2-7, with D tentatively TRBD2 (6 bases). The V gene lost 4 bases and the J gene lost 7 bases, with 14 bases spanning the gap. The CDR3 is 13 residues long. The germline gives CDR1 SNHLY, CDR2 FYNNEI. CDR3 bases: TGTGCCAGCAGTGTAATAGCGGCGGGGGAGCAGTACTTC. Translating it yields CASSVIAAGEQYF. Looking up the rest from reference TRBV2 and TRBJ2-7 gives the full variable domain: EPEVTQTPSHQVTQMGQEVILRCVPISNHLYFYWYRQILGQKVEFLVSFYNNEISEKSEIFDDQFSVERPDGSNFTLKIRSTKLEDSAMYFCASSVIAAGEQYFGPGTRLTVT.

The chain recombines TRBV5-4 with TRBJ2-1; D possibly corresponds to TRBD2 (5 bases). The CDR3 extends over 14 amino acids. Trimming pared 0 bases from V and 9 bases from J, leaving 13 bases between. The V gene's germline CDR1 is SGHNT and CDR2 YYREEE (reference sequence). Here the CDR3 DNA reads TGTGCCAGCAGCTTGGGAGGGAGAAGCGGTGAGCAGTTCTTC. Translating it yields CASSLGGRSGEQFF. Combining the CDR3 with reference TRBV5-4 and TRBJ2-1 gives the whole variable domain ETGVTQSPTHLIKTRGQQVTLRCSSQSGHNTVSWYQQALGQGPQFIFQYYREEENGRGNFPPRFSGLQFPNYSSELNVNALELDDSALYLCASSLGGRSGEQFFGPGTRLTVL.

The V and J genes are TRBV10-1 and TRBJ1-2; TRBD1 might be the D (5 bases). The CDR3 runs 14 residues. Trimming shortened V by 0 bases and J by 3 bases, and 8 bases separated the two germline ends. Germline CDR1 WNHNN, CDR2 SYGVQD (reference sequence). CDR3 sequence reads: CASSESTGYYGYTF. For the CDR3, the DNA is TGCGCCAGCAGTGAGTCTACAGGCTACTATGGCTACACCTTC.

The V call is TRBV15, the J call TRBJ1-2; D is undetermined. In germline, CDR1 is LNHNV, CDR2 YYDKDF (reference sequence). This CDR3 is built from 14 residues. V was shortened by 2 bases and J by 8 bases, with 15 bases between the two germline ends. The chain's CDR3 is CATSRPGILFGYTF. The CDR3 DNA reads TGTGCCACCAGCAGACCCGGGATCCTCTTCGGCTACACCTTC.

This rearrangement joins TRBV7-2 to TRBJ1-1; D is possibly TRBD1 (5 bases). The germline CDR1 and CDR2 sequences are SGHTA and FQGNSA. The CDR3 runs 14 residues. Trimming left V 7 bases short and J 7 bases short, with 19 bases between. CDR3 sequence: CASNFFTGKDEAFF. The CDR3 coding sequence is TGTGCCAGCAACTTCTTTACAGGAAAAGATGAAGCTTTCTTT.

The chain recombines TRBV5-1 with TRBJ1-1; possible D gene TRBD1, 5 bases. In germline, CDR1 is SGHRS, CDR2 YFSETQ. The CDR3 runs 13 residues. Between the trimmed V and J ends, which lost 5 bases and 1 base, there was a span of 9 bases. The chain's CDR3 is CASSLGENTEAFF. In DNA, the CDR3 is TGCGCCAGCAGTCTAGGGGAGAACACTGAAGCTTTCTTT.

The V gene is TRBV19, the J gene TRBJ1-2; perhaps TRBD1 as D (5 bases). Trimming took off 6 bases at V and 3 bases at J, with 11 bases between the two ends. Germline V gives CDR1 LNHDA, CDR2 SQIVND (reference sequence). This CDR3 contains 13 residues. The CDR3 reads CASRRGGDYGYTF. CDR3 coding DNA: TGTGCCAGTAGGCGGGGGGGAGACTATGGCTACACCTTC. The full variable domain, completed using reference TRBV19 and TRBJ1-2, is DGGITQSPKYLFRKEGQNVTLSCEQNLNHDAMYWYRQDPGQGLRLIYYSQIVNDFQKGDIAEGYSVSREKKESFPLTVTSAQKNPTAFYLCASRRGGDYGYTFGSGTRLTVV.

The chain carries TRBV5-1 and TRBJ2-1; 8 bases are shared with TRBD1. Germline CDR1 and CDR2: SGHRS and YFSETQ. The CDR3 length is 15 residues. Unmatched junction bases numbered 7, after V lost 3 bases and J lost 5 bases. Here the CDR3 reads CASSSRTGSHNEQFF. The DNA for the CDR3 is TGCGCCAGCAGCTCTCGGACAGGGAGCCACAATGAGCAGTTCTTC. Supplemented by reference TRBV5-1 and TRBJ2-1, the full variable domain reads KAGVTQTPRYLIKTRGQQVTLSCSPISGHRSVSWYQQTPGQGLQFLFEYFSETQRNKGNFPGRFSGRQFSNSRSEMNVSTLELGDSALYLCASSSRTGSHNEQFFGPGTRLTVL.

The chain has TRBV25-1 and TRBJ2-1; weak D call: TRBD1 (7 bases). Germline assignment: CDR1 MGHDK and CDR2 SYGVNS. Trimming removed 3 bases at V and 7 bases at J, with 25 bases between. The CDR3 extends over 18 amino acids. Here the CDR3 DNA reads TGTGCCAGCAGTGACGCACGAATTGCGTCCAGGGGGGAGAATGAGCAGTTCTTC. Protein: CASSDARIASRGENEQFF.

The chain employs TRBV27 and TRBJ2-2; 7 nucleotides line up with TRBD1. V gave up 11 bases and J gave up 0 bases; unmatched junction bases: 3. Germline V gene data show CDR1 as MNHEY and CDR2 as SMNVEV (reference sequence). This CDR3 contains 13 residues. In DNA, the CDR3 is TGTGCCGCCAGGGGGACGAACACCGGGGAGCTGTTTTTT. Translating it yields CAARGTNTGELFF.

V is TRBV19 and J is TRBJ1-1; TRBD1 matches at 7 bases. Unmatched junction bases numbered 2, after V lost 3 bases and J lost 1 base. The germline CDR1 and CDR2 sequences are LNHDA and SQIVND (reference sequence). The CDR3 has 14 residues. The CDR3 loop is CASSMGDRNTEAFF. As DNA, the CDR3 is TGTGCCAGTAGTATGGGGGACAGGAACACTGAAGCTTTCTTT.

The chain recombines TRBV9 with TRBJ2-5; 7 bases are a match to TRBD2. The CDR3 is 18 amino acids. Trimming removed 0 bases from V and 2 bases from J; junction bases left unmatched: 13. Germline V gives CDR1 SGDLS, CDR2 YYNGEE. This chain's CDR3 is CASSVGRGSGEKQETQYF. In DNA, the CDR3 is TGTGCCAGCAGCGTAGGTAGAGGGAGCGGGGAGAAACAAGAGACCCAGTACTTC.

The chain carries TRBV5-1 and TRBJ2-3; 12 nucleotides agree with TRBD2. The CDR3 consists of 16 residues. CDR1 and CDR2 from the germline V gene are SGHRS and YFSETQ. J lost 4 bases, V lost 4 bases, and 7 bases had no gene match. The CDR3 reads CASSVTSGSLSDTQYF. The CDR3 nucleotides are TGCGCCAGCAGCGTGACTAGCGGGAGTTTGTCAGATACGCAGTATTTT.

A note on this clone: Other DNA sequences of this sample code for an identical CDR3. V is TRBV18 and J is TRBJ1-5, with D perhaps TRBD1 (6 bases). The CDR3 has 14 residues. Trimming removed 4 bases from V and 4 bases from J, with 11 bases in between. Germline V gene sequence: CDR1 KGHSH, CDR2 LQKENI. DNA of the CDR3: TGTGCCAGCTCACTTCTGGACAGTAATCAGCCCCAGCATTTT. It yields the protein CASSLLDSNQPQHF.

The V gene is TRBV5-1, the J gene TRBJ2-1, with 15 bases matching TRBD2. Trimming took 1 base from V and 12 from J; bases not matched to a gene: 5. CDR3 length equals 15 residues. Germline V lookup: CDR1 SGHRS, CDR2 YFSETQ. Here the CDR3 reads CASSLSGLAGGGQFF. Written as DNA, the CDR3 is TGCGCCAGCAGCTTGTCCGGACTAGCGGGAGGGGGGCAGTTCTTC.

CDR3 bases: TGTGCCAGCAGTTTACTTAATCAGCCCCAGCATTTT. This translates into CASSLLNQPQHF. This rearrangement joins TRBV12-3 or TRBV12-4 to TRBJ1-5; D is undetermined. CDR3 length equals 12 residues. V was pared by 2 bases and J by 4 bases, with 3 bases between.

This clone was detected only once. V and J are TRBV9 and TRBJ2-6; no firm D call. V was clipped by 5 bases and J by 10 bases, with 13 bases between them. Germline V gene lookup returns CDR1 SGDLS and CDR2 YYNGEE. CDR3 size: 13 residues. The CDR3 reads CASSLDGLNVLTF. The CDR3, as DNA: TGTGCCAGCAGTCTAGATGGTTTGAACGTCCTGACTTTC.

V is TRBV24-1 and J is TRBJ1-5; maybe TRBD1 (6 bases). CDR3 length equals 15 residues. Germline CDR1 and CDR2: KGHDR and SFDVKD. Trimming took off 5 bases at V and 8 bases at J, with 18 bases between the two ends. For the CDR3, the DNA is TGTGCCACCAGTGGGAGGCAGGGGAGCGTGGAGCCCCAGCATTTT. Encoded protein: CATSGRQGSVEPQHF.